The 27 T cell receptor beta chains listed next were all sequenced from one sample in a study of sequential checkpoint blockade in melanoma. Treatment described: randomized to nivolumab then ipilimumab (arm A) or the reverse (arm B). Method: immunoSEQ multiplex PCR; TCRdb's copy keeps in-frame clones and lacks some. The sample includes under 40,000 clones, nearly 90% of them seen just once. Material: CD8+ T cells sorted from blood (inferred from file names), obtained from a patient given nivolumab and ipilimumab in sequence. Every receptor here comes from a human donor with melanoma.

This clone came up once. The gene calls are TRBV9 and TRBJ2-5, with 10 bases that match TRBD2. The trim removed 0 bases at V and 3 bases at J, leaving 2 bases unmatched. The CDR3 totals 15 residues. The germline CDR1 and CDR2 sequences are SGDLS and YYNGEE. The DNA for the CDR3 is TGTGCCAGCAGCGTAGACGGACTAGCGGAAGAGACCCAGTACTTC. This codes for CASSVDGLAEETQYF.

The V and J genes are TRBV7-8 and TRBJ2-7; 8 bases match TRBD1. Germline CDR1 is SGHVS and CDR2 is FQNEAQ. V lost 2 bases to trimming and J lost 4 bases; unmatched junction nucleotides: 7. The CDR3 runs 15 residues. In DNA, the CDR3 is TGTGCCAGCAGCTTATCCTCAGGGGGCGCATACGAGCAGTACGTC. It yields the protein CASSLSSGGAYEQYV.

CDR3 amino acids: CASSESGTPNTEAFF. In DNA form, the CDR3 reads TGCGCCAGCAGTGAATCGGGTACCCCGAACACTGAAGCTTTCTTT. The chain carries TRBV10-2 and TRBJ1-1; unclear D gene. CDR3 length equals 15 residues. Germline assignment: CDR1 WSHSY and CDR2 SAAADI. Trimming took 3 bases from V and 1 from J, leaving 12 bases between them.

V usage is TRBV6-6 and J usage is TRBJ1-1; 9 bases agree with TRBD1. The germline CDR1 and CDR2 sequences are MNHNY and SVGAGI (reference sequence). Unmatched junction bases numbered 8, after V lost 4 bases and J lost 11 bases. The CDR3 spans 13 residues. The CDR3 reads CASSLDRGWLAFF. CDR3 sequence (DNA): TGTGCCAGCAGTTTAGACAGGGGGTGGTTGGCTTTCTTT.

This chain connects TRBV29-1 to TRBJ2-5, with 7 bases matching TRBD1. Germline CDR1 is SQVTM and CDR2 is ANQGSEA. The trim removed 6 bases at V and 0 bases at J, leaving 13 bases unmatched. The CDR3 runs to 16 residues. CDR3 amino acids: CSVDGLGGPYQETQYF. The CDR3 nucleotides are TGCAGCGTGGACGGCTTAGGGGGCCCGTACCAAGAGACCCAGTACTTC. The full variable domain, in which reference TRBV29-1 and TRBJ2-5 provide the parts outside the CDR3, is SAVISQKPSRDICQRGTSLTIQCQVDSQVTMMFWYRQQPGQSLTLIATANQGSEATYESGFVIDKFPISRPNLTFSTLTVSNMSPEDSSIYLCSVDGLGGPYQETQYFGPGTRLLVL.

The chain uses TRBV21-1 and TRBJ2-6; the DNA was not compared with TRBD2, the D call given in the table. TRBV21-1 is tagged as a pseudogene. This CDR3 is built from 18 residues. CDR3 coding DNA: TGTGCCAGCAGATCTTGTTTAGCTACACAAAGTCGGGCCAACGTCCTGACTTTC. Residues: CASRSCLATQSRANVLTF.

The V and J genes are TRBV20-1 and TRBJ2-7, with D possibly matching TRBD2 (5 bases). Trimming took off 8 bases at V and 2 bases at J, with 10 bases between the two ends. The CDR3 spans 11 residues. Per the germline V gene, CDR1 is DFQATT and CDR2 is SNEGSKA (reference sequence). CDR3 coding DNA: TGCAGTTCACCCGGGGCCTACGAGCAGTACTTC. Protein product: CSSPGAYEQYF.

The rearrangement joins TRBV27 to TRBJ2-7; 9 bases map to TRBD1. Germline CDR1 is MNHEY and CDR2 is SMNVEV (reference sequence). The CDR3 runs 14 residues. V lost 5 bases to trimming and J lost 2 bases; unmatched junction nucleotides: 4. The CDR3 is CASSATGGAYEQYF. The DNA for the CDR3 is TGTGCCAGCAGTGCGACAGGGGGAGCCTACGAGCAGTACTTC.

This chain joins TRBV6-6 and TRBJ2-1; tentative D call: TRBD1 (7 bases). Trimming removed 8 bases from V and 0 bases from J, with 11 bases in between. The CDR3 totals 14 residues. Germline CDR1 reads MNHNY; CDR2 reads SVGAGI (reference sequence). As DNA, the CDR3 is TGTGCCAGCGGGCGGGACAGCTCCTACAATGAGCAGTTCTTC. Translating it yields CASGRDSSYNEQFF.

The chain is built from TRBV6-6 and TRBJ1-4; D is perhaps TRBD1 (5 bases). Germline lookup yields CDR1 MNHNY and CDR2 SVGAGI (reference sequence). The CDR3 is 14 amino acids. Trimming took 2 bases from V and 10 from J, leaving 14 bases between them. The CDR3 loop is CASSYTGVVGKLFF. Written as DNA, the CDR3 is TGTGCCAGCAGTTACACGGGGGTCGTAGGAAAACTGTTTTTT.

The genes are TRBV7-9 and TRBJ2-7; a weak D match, TRBD2 (6 bases). The length of the CDR3 is 12 residues. The germline gives CDR1 SEHNR, CDR2 FQNEAQ (reference sequence). The ends were cut back, 5 bases at V and 4 bases at J, with 9 bases in the middle. CDR3 loop: CASSGRGYEQYF. CDR3 coding DNA: TGTGCCAGCAGCGGTCGGGGGTACGAGCAGTACTTC.

The chain links TRBV27 to TRBJ2-5; maybe TRBD2 (5 bases). Matching the DNA end better, TRBJ2-7 makes the J call doubtful. The CDR3 covers 14 residues. Germline loops: CDR1 MNHEY, CDR2 SMNVEV (reference sequence). As DNA, the CDR3 is TGTGCCAGCAGGACGTCTAGCAGATCCTACGAGCAGTACTTC. Protein: CASRTSSRSYEQYF.

The chain has TRBV2 and TRBJ1-5, with D unresolved. The CDR3 extends over 14 amino acids. V lost 3 bases to trimming and J lost 7 bases, with 13 bases between them. CDR1 is SNHLY, CDR2 FYNNEI, per germline. The chain's CDR3 is CASSEALSGQPQHF. The CDR3 DNA follows: TGTGCCAGCAGTGAGGCTCTATCGGGACAGCCCCAGCATTTT.

The V and J genes are TRBV7-3 and TRBJ1-2; D is unclear. Trimming stripped 6 bases from V and 0 bases from J, with 8 bases between. This CDR3 is built from 13 residues. CDR1 and CDR2 (germline): SGHTA, FQGTGA. CDR3 DNA sequence: TGTGCCAGCAGTGAGAAAGCTAACTATGGCTACACCTTC. Its protein is CASSEKANYGYTF.

This chain uses TRBV29-1 with TRBJ2-1; 8 nucleotides agree with TRBD1. Germline values: CDR1 SQVTM, CDR2 ANQGSEA. V dropped 6 bases and J dropped 6; count of bases not matched to a gene: 4. The CDR3 totals 12 residues. The CDR3 sequence: CSVRGLGNEQFF. The CDR3 nucleotides read TGCAGCGTCAGGGGGCTGGGCAATGAGCAGTTCTTC.

The chain is built from TRBV18 and TRBJ1-4; TRBD1 is a possible D gene (6 bases). The CDR3 is 15 amino acids. The germline V and J ends were trimmed by 5 bases and 5 bases, with 15 bases remaining between them. Per germline, CDR1 KGHSH and CDR2 LQKENI. This CDR3 is CASSGSLQGNEKLFF. The CDR3 nucleotides are TGTGCCAGCTCAGGTTCACTGCAGGGGAATGAAAAACTGTTTTTT.

This rearrangement joins TRBV27 to TRBJ2-7; 12 bases line up with TRBD2. The length of the CDR3 is 16 residues. The V segment lost 2 bases and the J segment 4 bases; nucleotides outside the gene matches: 6. The germline CDR1 and CDR2 sequences are MNHEY and SMNVEV (reference sequence). The CDR3 reads CASSLPLAGGLYEQYF. The DNA of the CDR3 is TGTGCCAGCAGTTTACCACTAGCGGGAGGCCTATACGAGCAGTACTTC.

The chain joins TRBV29-1 to TRBJ1-2, with TRBD1 identical over 10 bases. The CDR3 sequence is 15 residues long. Looked up from germline, CDR1 is SQVTM and CDR2 is ANQGSEA. V trimming: 6 bases; J trimming: 6 bases; junction bases outside the gene matches: 13. The CDR3: CSVRYQQGQGDGYTF. The DNA of the CDR3 is TGCAGCGTCCGATACCAACAAGGACAGGGGGATGGCTACACCTTC.

V usage is TRBV27 and J usage is TRBJ2-1, with D perhaps matching TRBD2 (5 bases). Trimming stripped 5 bases from V and 0 bases from J, with 8 bases between. Per the germline V gene, CDR1 is MNHEY and CDR2 is SMNVEV (reference sequence). This CDR3 has 14 residues. As DNA, the CDR3 is TGTGCCAGCAGTCAGCGGCCCTCCTACAATGAGCAGTTCTTC. Its protein is CASSQRPSYNEQFF.

CDR3 amino acids: CASSESGSNEQFF. The CDR3, as DNA: TGTGCCAGCAGCGAAAGCGGGAGTAATGAGCAGTTCTTC. The V call is TRBV5-4, the J call TRBJ2-1; TRBD2 agrees at 8 bases. J gave up 7 bases and V 4 bases, and 4 bases lay outside the gene matches. Looked up from germline, CDR1 is SGHNT and CDR2 is YYREEE (reference sequence). The CDR3 totals 13 residues. Filled out from reference TRBV5-4 and TRBJ2-1, the complete variable domain reads ETGVTQSPTHLIKTRGQQVTLRCSSQSGHNTVSWYQQALGQGPQFIFQYYREEENGRGNFPPRFSGLQFPNYSSELNVNALELDDSALYLCASSESGSNEQFFGPGTRLTVL.

Turning to this clone: At the DNA level, this CDR3 is encoded by other sequences in the same sample as well. The chain carries TRBV4-1 and TRBJ2-2; TRBD2 aligns across 13 bases. The trim removed 6 bases at V and 4 bases at J, leaving 8 bases unmatched. The length of the CDR3 is 17 residues. In germline, CDR1 is MGHRA, CDR2 YSYEKL. The CDR3 spells CASSGLAGEWGTGELFF. The CDR3 DNA follows: TGCGCCAGCAGTGGACTAGCGGGAGAGTGGGGCACCGGGGAGCTGTTTTTT.

By share, this clone ranks as medium-sized. This chain links TRBV4-1 with TRBJ2-7, with 7 bases fitting TRBD1. The CDR3 length is 14 residues. Germline assignment: CDR1 MGHRA and CDR2 YSYEKL. Trimming took 4 bases from V and 5 from J; bases not matched to a gene: 8. CDR3 sequence: CASSLSKGANEQYF. CDR3 DNA sequence: TGCGCCAGCAGCCTGAGTAAGGGGGCGAACGAGCAGTACTTC.

The chain couples TRBV6-6 to TRBJ2-7; TRBD2 agrees at 9 bases. The CDR3 is 15 amino acids. Per the germline V gene, CDR1 is MNHNY and CDR2 is SVGAGI (reference sequence). The ends lost 6 bases at V and 2 bases at J; junction bases unmatched: 8. This chain's CDR3 is CASSPRLAETYEQYF. Here the CDR3 DNA reads TGTGCCAGCAGCCCCAGACTAGCGGAGACCTACGAGCAGTACTTC.

This chain joins TRBV4-1 and TRBJ2-3; 11 bases are a match to TRBD2. There are 19 residues in the CDR3. V trimming: 0 bases; J trimming: 5 bases; junction bases outside the gene matches: 13. Looked up from germline, CDR1 is MGHRA and CDR2 is YSYEKL. CDR3 sequence: CASSQEGALAGEFGDTQYF. DNA for the CDR3: TGCGCCAGCAGCCAAGAAGGGGCACTAGCGGGAGAGTTTGGAGATACGCAGTATTTT.

The V gene is TRBV19, the J gene TRBJ1-5; TRBD1 matches at 7 bases. CDR1 and CDR2 (germline): LNHDA, SQIVND (reference sequence). This CDR3 comprises 13 residues. V shed 1 base and J 6 bases; nucleotides not matched to a gene: 0. CDR3 sequence reads: CASSIAGGQPQHF. CDR3 DNA: TGTGCCAGTAGTATAGCAGGGGGTCAGCCCCAGCATTTT. Filled out from reference TRBV19 and TRBJ1-5, the complete variable domain reads DGGITQSPKYLFRKEGQNVTLSCEQNLNHDAMYWYRQDPGQGLRLIYYSQIVNDFQKGDIAEGYSVSREKKESFPLTVTSAQKNPTAFYLCASSIAGGQPQHFGDGTRLSIL.

The chain couples TRBV5-1 to TRBJ1-3; perhaps TRBD1 as D (6 bases). Trimming pared 3 bases from V and 4 bases from J, leaving 17 bases between. CDR3 size: 16 residues. The germline V gene has CDR1 SGHRS and CDR2 YFSETQ. DNA for the CDR3: TGCGCCAGCAGCTCTACGCTCCAGGGGTCCGGAAACACCATATATTTT. This translates into CASSSTLQGSGNTIYF.

This chain connects TRBV6-6 to TRBJ2-7, with D tentatively TRBD1 (6 bases). The germline V gene has CDR1 MNHNY and CDR2 SVGAGI (reference sequence). V dropped 5 bases and J dropped 2 bases, with 10 bases sitting between them. This CDR3 is 13 amino acids long. CDR3 nucleotide sequence: TGTGCCAGCAGTCACAGGGTTGCCTACGAGCAGTACTTC. This translates into CASSHRVAYEQYF.